The next 11 T cell receptor beta chains were all read from a single sample in a study of neurological immune-mediated disorders. From the 5' RACE reads, TCRdb called clonotypes with MiXCR, one entry per CDR3 protein. Here the sample spans 50,000 or so distinct CDR3 sequences, about 3.7% being singletons. The sample comprised PBMCs. The origin of the receptors is a woman in her fifties or sixties with multiple sclerosis.

This clonotype was seen repeatedly, ten times or more. The V gene is TRBV12-3 or TRBV12-4, the J gene TRBJ1-6, with no clear D. The ends were cut back, 0 bases at V and 9 bases at J, with 15 bases in the middle. The CDR3 has 16 amino acids. CDR3 residues: CASSLAHYRPRSPLHF. The CDR3, as DNA: TGTGCCAGCAGTTTAGCGCACTATAGGCCCCGTTCACCCCTCCACTTT.

This clonotype came up many times. The chain combines TRBV20-1 with TRBJ1-6; D possibly corresponds to TRBD1 (5 bases). V dropped 4 bases and J dropped 0 bases, with 7 bases sitting between them. Germline-derived CDR1 and CDR2 are DFQATT and SNEGSKA (reference sequence). This CDR3 comprises 14 residues. CDR3 bases: TGCAGTGCTACTGGGGGCTCCTATAATTCACCCCTCCACTTT. It yields the protein CSATGGSYNSPLHF.

This clonotype was counted many times. The CDR3 bases are TGTGCCAGCAGTGCGTCGGGAGCCCGGGAGACCCAGTACTTC. It is translated as CASSASGARETQYF. The J gene is TRBJ2-5, the V gene TRBV12-3 or TRBV12-4; D is possibly TRBD2 (6 bases). The CDR3 totals 14 residues. Trimming removed 5 bases at V and 5 bases at J, with 15 bases between.

This clonotype has a handful of counts. The chain links TRBV4-1 to TRBJ1-1; D is ambiguous. This CDR3 has 14 residues. The germline gives CDR1 MGHRA, CDR2 YSYEKL. Trimming took 1 base from V and 2 from J, leaving 8 bases between them. CDR3 nucleotides: TGCGCCAGCAGCCAAGGTTACAGAAACACTGAAGCTTTCTTT. It codes for CASSQGYRNTEAFF.

This clonotype has a count of ten or more. The chain is built from TRBV5-6 and TRBJ2-1; 10 nucleotides line up with TRBD2. Germline V gene sequence: CDR1 SGHDT, CDR2 YYEEEE. There are 15 residues in the CDR3. The V and J ends lost 2 bases and 8 bases, in that order; junction bases with no gene match: 7. In DNA form, the CDR3 reads TGTGCCAGCAGCTTCGTCCTAGCGGGGGTCCATGAGCAGTTCTTC. This codes for CASSFVLAGVHEQFF.

This clonotype showed up many times. The chain is built from TRBV12-3 or TRBV12-4 and TRBJ2-1, with 8 positions matching TRBD1. This CDR3 contains 17 residues. J was trimmed by 7 bases and V by 6 bases; bases with no gene match: 17. Here the CDR3 DNA reads TGTGCCAGCAGCCCGGACAGGGTGGTTGTTCTTTGGAATGAGCAGTTCTTC. This translates into CASSPDRVVVLWNEQFF.

This clonotype has a count of ten or more. The V gene is TRBV12-3 or TRBV12-4, the J gene TRBJ2-2, with 8 bases identical to TRBD1. V lost 5 bases to trimming and J lost 0 bases; unmatched junction nucleotides: 17. The CDR3 is 20 residues long. This CDR3 is CASSPRLLARQGTNTGELFF. In nucleotides, the CDR3 is TGTGCCAGCAGTCCCAGACTTCTGGCAAGACAGGGGACGAACACCGGGGAGCTGTTTTTT.

In its sample, this clonotype was seen many times. CDR3 in DNA: TGTGCCAGCACCCCGACAGGCGGGTTCACTGAAGCTTTCTTT. Translating gives CASTPTGGFTEAFF. J is TRBJ1-1 and V is TRBV9; a possible D gene is TRBD1 (6 bases). Germline V gene data show CDR1 as SGDLS and CDR2 as YYNGEE. The CDR3 sequence is 14 residues long. Trimming took off 6 bases at V and 4 bases at J, with 16 bases between the two ends. Full variable domain (remainder filled in from reference TRBV9 and TRBJ1-1): DSGVTQTPKHLITATGQRVTLRCSPRSGDLSVYWYQQSLDQGLQFLIQYYNGEERAKGNILERFSAQQFPDLHSELNLSSLELGDSALYFCASTPTGGFTEAFFGQGTRLTVV.

This clonotype has ten or more counts. The V gene is TRBV5-1, the J gene TRBJ2-7; 12 nucleotides align to TRBD2. Germline V gene lookup returns CDR1 SGHRS and CDR2 YFSETQ. The CDR3 runs to 15 residues. The junction had 1 base not matched to a gene; V was cut back by 0 bases and J by 3 bases. This chain's CDR3 is CASSLGTSGVYEQYF. CDR3 DNA: TGCGCCAGCAGCTTGGGGACTAGCGGGGTCTACGAGCAGTACTTC.

This clonotype was observed at least ten times. The chain couples TRBV9 to TRBJ2-2; D gene uncertain. Trimming took 3 bases from V and 3 from J, leaving 0 bases between them. The CDR3 consists of 11 residues. In germline, CDR1 is SGDLS, CDR2 YYNGEE. The CDR3 nucleotides are TGTGCCAGCAGCGACACCGGGGAGCTGTTTTTT. It specifies CASSDTGELFF.

This clonotype was detected many times. The rearrangement uses TRBV4-1 and TRBJ2-7; 10 nucleotides line up with TRBD2. Germline V gene data show CDR1 as MGHRA and CDR2 as YSYEKL. The trim removed 2 bases at V and 2 bases at J, leaving 9 bases unmatched. The length of the CDR3 is 17 residues. The CDR3 nucleotides are TGCGCCAGCAGCCAATACCCGGGACTAGCGCAGCCCTACGAGCAGTACTTC. As protein: CASSQYPGLAQPYEQYF.